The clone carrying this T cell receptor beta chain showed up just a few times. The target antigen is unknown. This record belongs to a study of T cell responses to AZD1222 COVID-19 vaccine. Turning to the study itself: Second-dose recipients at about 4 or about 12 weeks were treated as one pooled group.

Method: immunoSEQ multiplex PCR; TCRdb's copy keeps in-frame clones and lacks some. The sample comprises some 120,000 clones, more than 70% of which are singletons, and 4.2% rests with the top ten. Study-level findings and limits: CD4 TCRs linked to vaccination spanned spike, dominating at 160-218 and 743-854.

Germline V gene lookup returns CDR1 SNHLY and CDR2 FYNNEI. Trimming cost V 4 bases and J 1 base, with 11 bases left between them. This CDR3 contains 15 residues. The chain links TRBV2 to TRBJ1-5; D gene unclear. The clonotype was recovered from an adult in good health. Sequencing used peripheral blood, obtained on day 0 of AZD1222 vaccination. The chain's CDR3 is CASSGEVVSNQPQHF. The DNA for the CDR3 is TGTGCCAGCAGTGGCGAGGTGGTAAGCAATCAGCCCCAGCATTTT.